The sample holds a few counts of the clone carrying this T cell receptor beta chain. The authors ran a second PCR of about 7 to 12 cycles using a sample-barcoded 5' primer and a J-beta primer mix. TCRdb fed the 5' RACE reads into MiXCR, producing one record per CDR3 protein. The sample consists of 1.5 million to 2 million distinct CDR3 sequences, roughly 49% of them appearing once. The data derive from a study of blood T cells in healthy people across ages. What was sequenced was blood. The sequence was obtained from a woman between 35 and 50 years old in good health.

The CDR3 is CASSRGRGTTQYF. As DNA, the CDR3 is TGTGCCAGCAGCAGGGGACGGGGGACCACCCAGTACTTC. This chain links TRBV13 with TRBJ2-5, with TRBD2 as a possible D gene (6 bases). CDR1 PRHDT and CDR2 FYEKMQ come from the germline V gene (reference sequence). The length of the CDR3 is 13 residues. Between the trimmed V and J ends, which lost 5 bases and 8 bases, there was a span of 15 bases.